This T cell receptor beta chain was identified in a study of response to subunit inactivated influenza vaccine. Findings and limits, study-wide: Authors suggested that a seasonal influenza vaccination recruits few new T cells each time.

V gave up 1 base and J gave up 6 bases, with 13 bases separating them. The CDR3 is made up of 14 amino acids. MiXCR was run by TCRdb on the RT-PCR reads, yielding one entry per CDR3 protein. The sample shows about 780,000 distinct CDR3 sequences, under 20% of them seen only once. On this clonotype: The antigen is not known.

This sequence was found in a man in his fifties who received an inactivated influenza vaccine. The input for sequencing was PBMCs from blood, taken 5 to 6 days after vaccination. The rearrangement links TRBV12-3 or TRBV12-4 to TRBJ2-7; D may be TRBD1 (6 bases). The DNA of the CDR3 is TGTGCCAGCAGTTTAGGGACAGATCGAGGCGAGCAGTACTTC. Translated, it gives CASSLGTDRGEQYF.